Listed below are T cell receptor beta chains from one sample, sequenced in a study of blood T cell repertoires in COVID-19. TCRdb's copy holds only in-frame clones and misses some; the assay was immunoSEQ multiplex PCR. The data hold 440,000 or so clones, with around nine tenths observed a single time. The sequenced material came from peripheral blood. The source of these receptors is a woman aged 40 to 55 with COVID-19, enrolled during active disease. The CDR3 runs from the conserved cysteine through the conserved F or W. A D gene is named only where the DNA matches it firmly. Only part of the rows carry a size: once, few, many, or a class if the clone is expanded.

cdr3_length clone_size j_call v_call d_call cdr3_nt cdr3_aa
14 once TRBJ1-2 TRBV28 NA TGTGCCAGCAGTTTATTACAGAGTAACTATGGCTACACCTTC CASSLLQSNYGYTF
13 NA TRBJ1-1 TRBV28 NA TGTGCCAGCAGCATAAACAGGGTATCTGAAGCTTTCTTT CASSINRVSEAFF
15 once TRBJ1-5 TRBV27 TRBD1 TGTGCCAGCAGTTGGACAGGAAATAGCAATCAGCCCCAGCATTTT CASSWTGNSNQPQHF
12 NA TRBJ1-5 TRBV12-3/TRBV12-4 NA TGTGCCAGCAGTATAAATCGGCAGCCCCAGCATTTT CASSINRQPQHF
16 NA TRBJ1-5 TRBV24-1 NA TGTGCCACCAGTGATCCCGGGAGGGGGTGGAATCAGCCCCAGCATTTT CATSDPGRGWNQPQHF
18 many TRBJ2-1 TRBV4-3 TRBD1 TGCGCCAGCAGCCAAGATCCGCCGGGACAGGGACCCTACAATGAGCAGTTCTTC CASSQDPPGQGPYNEQFF
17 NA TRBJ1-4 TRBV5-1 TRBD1 TGCGCCAGCAGCAGGACCGGGACAGATACGACTAATGAAAAACTGTTTTTT CASSRTGTDTTNEKLFF
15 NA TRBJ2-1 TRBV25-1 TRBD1 TGTGCCAGCAGTGAATATTGGACAGGGAGTAATGAGCAGTTCTTC CASSEYWTGSNEQFF
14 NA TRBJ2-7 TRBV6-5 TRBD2 TGTGCCAGCACTCTGACTAGCGGGAGGGTCGAGCAGTACTTC CASTLTSGRVEQYF
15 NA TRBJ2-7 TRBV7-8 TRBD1 TGTGCCAGCAGCTTAGGTCCCCGAGGGGGCCACGAGCAGTACTTC CASSLGPRGGHEQYF
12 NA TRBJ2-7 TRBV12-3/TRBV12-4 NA TGTGCCAGCAGTGCTGACAGCTACGAGCAGTACTTC CASSADSYEQYF
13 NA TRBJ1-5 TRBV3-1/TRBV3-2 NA TGTGCCAGCAGCCTTAATCCGGGTCAGCCCCAGCATTTT CASSLNPGQPQHF
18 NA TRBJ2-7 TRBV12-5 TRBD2 TGTGCTAGTGGTTTGGGGCTCCAAGCGGGGGCACTCCCCAACGAGCAGTACTTC CASGLGLQAGALPNEQYF
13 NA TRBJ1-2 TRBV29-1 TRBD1 TGCAGCTTCTCACAGGGACAGGGCTATGGCTACACCTTC CSFSQGQGYGYTF
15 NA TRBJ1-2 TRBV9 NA TGTGCCAGCAGCAGCCGTTCTGGGCATATTGATGGCTACACCTTC CASSSRSGHIDGYTF
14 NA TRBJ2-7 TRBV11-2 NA TGTGCCAGCAGCCGTCACAGGGCCAACTACGAGCAGTACTTC CASSRHRANYEQYF
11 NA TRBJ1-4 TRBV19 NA TGTGCCACCGGGGGAATTGGGAAACTGTTTTTT CATGGIGKLFF
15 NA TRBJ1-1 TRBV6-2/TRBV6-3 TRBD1 TGTGCCAGCAGTCCACGGACAGGGTATCTCACTGAAGCTTTCTTT CASSPRTGYLTEAFF
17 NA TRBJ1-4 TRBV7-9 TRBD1 TGTGCCAGCAGCTTAGTGGGACAGATTACTACTAATGAAAAACTGTTTTTT CASSLVGQITTNEKLFF
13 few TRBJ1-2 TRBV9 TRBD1 TGTGCCAGCAGCGCCGGGACAGAGTATGGCTACACCTTC CASSAGTEYGYTF
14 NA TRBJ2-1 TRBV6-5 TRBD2 TGTGCCAGCAGACCACTAGCGGGGAACAATGAGCAGTTCTTC CASRPLAGNNEQFF
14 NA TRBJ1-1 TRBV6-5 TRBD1 TGTGCCAGCAGCCCCCGACAGGGGGGCACTGAAGCTTTCTTT CASSPRQGGTEAFF
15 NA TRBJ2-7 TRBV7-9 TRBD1 TGTGCCAGCAGCTTACAGGGGGTGGTTCTCTACGAGCAGTACTTC CASSLQGVVLYEQYF
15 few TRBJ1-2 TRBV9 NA TGTGCCAGCAGCCCCCGGGCGGGCGTCCCCTATGGCTACACCTTC CASSPRAGVPYGYTF
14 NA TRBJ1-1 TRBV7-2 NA TGTGCCAGCAGCTTGGTAGGGGTTGACACTGAAGCTTTCTTT CASSLVGVDTEAFF
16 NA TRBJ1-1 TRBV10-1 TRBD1 TGCGCCAGCGAACCAACAGGGGCGGGCAGCAACACTGAAGCTTTCTTT CASEPTGAGSNTEAFF
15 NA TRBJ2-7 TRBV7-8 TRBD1 TGTGCCAGCAGCTTAGAGGGGACAGGCCCCTACGAGCAGTACTTC CASSLEGTGPYEQYF
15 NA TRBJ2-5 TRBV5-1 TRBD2 TGCGCCAGCAGCTCCGGGACTACCGACCAAGAGACCCAGTACTTC CASSSGTTDQETQYF
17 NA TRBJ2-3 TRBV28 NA TGTGCCAGCAAGAGAAACCAGGGTATCATCGGCACAGATACGCAGTATTTT CASKRNQGIIGTDTQYF
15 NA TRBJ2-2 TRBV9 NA TGTGCCAGCAGCCTTAGACAGATGAACACCGGGGAGCTGTTTTTT CASSLRQMNTGELFF
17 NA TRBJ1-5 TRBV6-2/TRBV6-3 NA TGTGCCAGCAGTTACCCCCCAGGGGACTATAGCAATCAGCCCCAGCATTTT CASSYPPGDYSNQPQHF
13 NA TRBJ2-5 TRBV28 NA TGTGCCAGCAGTTTGGGCCGTCAAGAGACCCAGTACTTC CASSLGRQETQYF
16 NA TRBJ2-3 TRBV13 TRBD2 TGTGCCAGCAGCGAATCTAGCGGGGGGAGCACAGATACGCAGTATTTT CASSESSGGSTDTQYF
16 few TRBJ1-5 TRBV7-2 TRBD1 TGTGCCAGCAGCTTATTTACCGGGACAGGGGATCAGCCCCAGCATTTT CASSLFTGTGDQPQHF
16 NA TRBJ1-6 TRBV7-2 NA TGTGCCAGCAGCCCCGGGTTCGGGGAGGGGAATTCACCCCTCCACTTT CASSPGFGEGNSPLHF